This passage covers 2 T cell receptor beta chains from one sample sequenced in a study of shared T cell receptors in the human thymus. Clones were read by immunoSEQ multiplex PCR, and TCRdb kept only the in-frame ones, dropping some. This sample has about 380,000 clones, with roughly 94% found just once. Input material: thymocytes. The receptors derive from a human donor.

The J gene is TRBJ2-1, the V gene TRBV4-2; no reliable D call. V lost 2 bases and J 1 base, leaving 15 bases between the germline ends. Per the germline V gene, CDR1 is LGHNA and CDR2 is YNFKEQ. The CDR3 is 17 amino acids. CDR3 DNA sequence: TGTGCCAGCAGCCAAAGGCCACTTGGGCATTCCTACAATGAGCAGTTCTTC. Translated: CASSQRPLGHSYNEQFF.

V and J are TRBV27 and TRBJ1-4; D unclear. The V gene's germline CDR1 is MNHEY and CDR2 SMNVEV (reference sequence). CDR3 length: 14 residues. V shed 8 bases and J shed 6 bases, with 16 bases lying between them. CDR3 amino acids: CASGRHVRHEKLFF. Here the CDR3 DNA reads TGTGCCAGCGGCAGACACGTGAGGCATGAAAAACTGTTTTTT.